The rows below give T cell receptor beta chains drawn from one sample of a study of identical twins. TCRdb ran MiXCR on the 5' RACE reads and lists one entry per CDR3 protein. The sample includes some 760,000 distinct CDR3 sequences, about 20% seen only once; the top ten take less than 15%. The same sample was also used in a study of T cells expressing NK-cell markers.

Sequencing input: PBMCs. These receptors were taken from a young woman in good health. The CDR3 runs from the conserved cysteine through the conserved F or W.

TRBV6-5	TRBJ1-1	CASSRTGGAGRAFF
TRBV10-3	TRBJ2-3	CAISDGGTSTDTQYF
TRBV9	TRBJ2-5	CASSAKRGYQETQYF
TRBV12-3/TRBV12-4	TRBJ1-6	CASSFLNYNSPLHF
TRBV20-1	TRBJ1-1	CSARVRARWNTEAFF
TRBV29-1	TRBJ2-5	CSVAFGNQETQYF
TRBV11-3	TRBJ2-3	CASSIPGLGVDTQYF
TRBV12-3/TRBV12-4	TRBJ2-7	CASTTEDGSHQQYF
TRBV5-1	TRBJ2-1	CASSLGLYNEQFF
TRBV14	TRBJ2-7	CASSHRGLAGDLEQYF
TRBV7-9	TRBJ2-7	CASSSPDRGYEQYF
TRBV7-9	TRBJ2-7	CASSALMPGLPVEQYF
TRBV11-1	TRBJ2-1	CASSRHRAGGMSYNEQFF
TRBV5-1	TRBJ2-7	CASSWTPSSYEQYF
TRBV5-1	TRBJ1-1	CASSLVTGDTEAFF
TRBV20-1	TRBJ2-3	CSATGTSGNTDTQYF
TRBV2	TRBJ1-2	CASSGTGRNGYTF
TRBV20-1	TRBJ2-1	CSARLSGRLGEQFF
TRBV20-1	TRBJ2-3	CSAREGTDTQYF
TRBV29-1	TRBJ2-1	CSVALAGLYNEQFF
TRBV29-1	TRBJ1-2	CSVDGAGQDGYTF
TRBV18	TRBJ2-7	CASSPSQGARYEQYF